The TCR beta chain under discussion was sequenced for a study of identical twins. After template switching added a universal primer site, the resulting cDNA carried unique molecular identifiers. TCRdb used MiXCR to reprocess the 5' RACE reads, holding one entry per CDR3 protein. The data hold under 1 million distinct CDR3 sequences, with about 12% observed a single time. Everyone who gave samples was a healthy Caucasian. This same sample was also part of a study on yellow fever vaccine responses in identical twins. As that study records: Twins' T cell vaccine responses reportedly looked partly convergent, partly personalized.

The sample comprised PBMCs. This clonotype was sampled from a woman aged 18-29 years in good health.

CDR3 protein: CASSQVWRERQETQYF. In DNA form, the CDR3 reads TGTGCCAGCAGCCAAGTTTGGCGGGAGCGGCAAGAGACCCAGTACTTC. This chain uses TRBV3-1 with TRBJ2-5; 7 bases align to TRBD2. The CDR3 spans 16 residues. Looked up from germline, CDR1 is LGHDT and CDR2 is YNNKEL (reference sequence). The V and J ends lost 1 base and 2 bases, in that order; junction bases with no gene match: 7.